The rows below give T cell receptor beta chains drawn from one sample of a study of T cell responses to AZD1222 COVID-19 vaccine. Generated by immunoSEQ multiplex PCR, the TCRdb table keeps only in-frame clones and is missing some. The table shows 100,000 or so clones, with just over 85% occurring only once. The sample was peripheral blood, taken on day 0 of AZD1222 vaccination. The receptor source for this set is an adult in good health. Each CDR3 is given with its conserved first and last residue. Fields, in order: J gene, D gene, clone size, V gene, CDR3 protein, CDR3 DNA. The D gene is left open where the match is weak. Rows may omit the clone size; those that give it use once, few, many or a size class.

>TRBJ2-3|TRBD2|NA|TRBV5-1
CASSSGASGRPPDTQYF
TGCGCCAGCAGCTCAGGGGCTAGCGGGAGGCCTCCAGATACGCAGTATTTT
>TRBJ2-7|TRBD1|NA|TRBV3-1/TRBV3-2
CASRSAGGYFYEQYF
TGTGCCAGCAGAAGTGCAGGGGGCTATTTCTACGAGCAGTACTTC
>TRBJ2-2|NA|once|TRBV2
CASSEATIYTGELFF
TGTGCCAGCAGTGAAGCTACTATTTACACCGGGGAGCTGTTTTTT
>TRBJ2-3|NA|once|TRBV9
CASSARDSTDTQYF
TGTGCCAGCAGCGCGAGGGACAGCACAGATACGCAGTATTTT
>TRBJ1-2|TRBD1|NA|TRBV2
CASSEWGGGGQGNDPGYTF
TGTGCCAGCAGTGAATGGGGAGGAGGGGGCCAGGGCAACGATCCCGGCTACACCTTC
>TRBJ2-1|NA|NA|TRBV30
CAWSVPSLEQFF
TGTGCCTGGAGTGTACCGTCCCTTGAGCAGTTCTTC
>TRBJ2-2|NA|NA|TRBV5-1
CASSLLPRAGELFF
TGCGCCAGCAGCTTGCTACCCAGGGCCGGGGAGCTGTTTTTT
>TRBJ2-3|NA|NA|TRBV11-2
CASSPMAISTDTQYF
TGTGCCAGCAGCCCCATGGCTATTAGCACAGATACGCAGTATTTT
>TRBJ2-3|TRBD1|NA|TRBV19
CASSIPTGYGTDTQYF
TGTGCCAGTAGTATCCCGACAGGGTACGGCACAGATACGCAGTATTTT
>TRBJ1-5|TRBD1|NA|TRBV30
CAWSNRGFLRNQPQHF
TGTGCCTGGAGTAACAGGGGTTTCCTTCGCAATCAGCCCCAGCATTTT
>TRBJ1-5|NA|NA|TRBV3-1/TRBV3-2
CASSQGVGLSNQPQHF
TGTGCCAGCAGCCAAGGGGTAGGGCTGAGCAATCAGCCCCAGCATTTT
>TRBJ1-1|TRBD1|NA|TRBV10-3
CAIRDRENTEAFF
TGTGCCATCAGGGACAGGGAGAACACTGAAGCTTTCTTT
>TRBJ2-3|TRBD2|NA|TRBV7-2
CASSPRLAGGLGTDTQYF
TGTGCCAGCAGCCCCCGACTAGCGGGAGGGCTCGGGACAGATACGCAGTATTTT
>TRBJ2-7|NA|NA|TRBV2
CASIGLGGQMTYEQYF
TGTGCCAGCATTGGATTGGGGGGACAAATGACCTACGAGCAGTACTTC
>TRBJ2-3|TRBD1|NA|TRBV19
CASSIAVGQGDTQYF
TGTGCCAGTAGTATAGCCGTAGGACAGGGGGATACGCAGTATTTT
>TRBJ1-3|NA|few|TRBV19
CASSISGRTPSGNTIYF
TGTGCCAGTAGTATCTCGGGTAGGACACCTTCTGGAAACACCATATATTTT
>TRBJ2-3|TRBD2|NA|TRBV9
CASSLAGGPGTDTQYF
TGTGCCAGCAGCTTAGCGGGAGGGCCTGGCACAGATACGCAGTATTTT
>TRBJ1-6|NA|NA|TRBV10-3
CAISGPRGRDYNSPLHF
TGTGCCATCAGTGGCCCCCGGGGCAGGGATTATAATTCACCCCTCCACTTT
>TRBJ1-3|NA|NA|TRBV7-2
CASSLNAARSGNTIYF
TGTGCCAGCAGCTTAAATGCGGCTCGCTCTGGAAACACCATATATTTT
>TRBJ2-4|TRBD2|NA|TRBV7-8
CASSLVGTSGSLAKNIQYF
TGTGCCAGCAGCTTAGTTGGGACTAGCGGGAGTTTAGCCAAAAACATTCAGTACTTC
>TRBJ2-1|NA|NA|TRBV4-3
CASSQGDSYNEQFF
TGCGCCAGCAGCCAAGGGGACTCTTACAATGAGCAGTTCTTC
>TRBJ2-5|TRBD2|once|TRBV7-2
CASSWTSGRAETQYF
TGTGCCAGCAGCTGGACTAGCGGGAGGGCAGAGACCCAGTACTTC
>TRBJ1-3|NA|NA|TRBV19
CASSMGVGLAGNTIYF
TGTGCCAGTAGTATGGGGGTAGGCCTTGCCGGAAACACCATATATTTT
>TRBJ2-3|NA|NA|TRBV5-6
CASSLVSADTQYF
TGTGCCAGCAGCTTGGTTAGCGCAGATACGCAGTATTTT
>TRBJ2-1|NA|NA|TRBV11-2
CASSFVRGQQFF
TGTGCCAGCAGCTTTGTTAGGGGCCAGCAGTTCTTC
>TRBJ1-2|NA|NA|TRBV28
CASNGIYGYTF
TGTGCCAGCAATGGGATTTATGGCTACACCTTC
>TRBJ1-5|NA|once|TRBV24-1
CATSITGNQPQHF
TGTGCCACCTCCATTACGGGCAATCAGCCCCAGCATTTT
>TRBJ1-5|NA|NA|TRBV6-1
CASSEGNRNSNQPQHF
TGTGCCAGCAGTGAAGGAAACAGAAATAGCAATCAGCCCCAGCATTTT
>TRBJ2-1|TRBD2|NA|TRBV18
CASSPSLAGGAYNEQFF
TGTGCCAGCTCACCGTCGCTAGCGGGAGGAGCCTACAATGAGCAGTTCTTC
>TRBJ1-6|NA|once|TRBV5-1
CASSPTDWNSPLHF
TGCGCCAGCAGCCCGACCGACTGGAATTCACCCCTCCACTTT
>TRBJ2-5|TRBD2|NA|TRBV5-1
CASSLALAGGRGETQYF
TGCGCCAGCAGCTTGGCCCTGGCGGGAGGCAGGGGAGAGACCCAGTACTTC
>TRBJ2-7|NA|many|TRBV7-9
CASSGGRGYEQYF
TGTGCCAGCAGCGGGGGCCGGGGCTACGAGCAGTACTTC
>TRBJ1-1|NA|NA|TRBV19
CASSTYRVGGTEAFF
TGTGCCAGTAGTACCTACAGGGTCGGGGGGACTGAAGCTTTCTTT
>TRBJ2-5|TRBD2|NA|TRBV7-3
CASSLLAGEGWETQYF
TGTGCCAGCAGCCTCCTAGCGGGAGAGGGTTGGGAGACCCAGTACTTC
>TRBJ1-1|NA|NA|TRBV15
CATSRDGKYPEAFF
TGTGCCACCAGCAGAGATGGAAAGTACCCTGAAGCTTTCTTT
>TRBJ2-3|NA|once|TRBV27
CAGGHSEDTQYF
TGTGCCGGGGGGCATAGTGAGGATACGCAGTATTTT
>TRBJ2-5|NA|NA|TRBV2
CASRVGKQETQYF
TGTGCCAGCAGGGTCGGGAAGCAAGAGACCCAGTACTTC
>TRBJ1-1|NA|NA|TRBV28
CASSSGSIAEAFF
TGTGCCAGCAGTTCAGGGAGCATCGCTGAAGCTTTCTTT
>TRBJ1-5|NA|NA|TRBV3-1/TRBV3-2
CASSQLAEQPQHF
TGTGCCAGCAGCCAATTGGCGGAACAGCCCCAGCATTTT
>TRBJ2-7|TRBD1|once|TRBV27
CASSSRDSTYEQYF
TGTGCCAGCTCAAGCCGGGACAGCACCTACGAGCAGTACTTC
>TRBJ1-1|NA|NA|TRBV10-3
CAINDGGGSTTEAFF
TGTGCCATCAACGATGGTGGAGGTTCGACCACTGAAGCTTTCTTT
>TRBJ1-4|NA|NA|TRBV29-1
CSASRQGFNEKLFF
TGCAGCGCTAGCAGGCAGGGGTTTAATGAAAAACTGTTTTTT
>TRBJ1-5|NA|NA|TRBV7-9
CASSLGGDQPQHF
TGTGCCAGCAGCTTAGGGGGAGACCAGCCCCAGCATTTT
>TRBJ2-7|NA|NA|TRBV21-1
CASSKAGGYEQYF
TGTGCCAGCAGCAAAGCGGGAGGGTACGAGCAGTACTTC
>TRBJ1-4|NA|NA|TRBV9
CASSVFGSSTNEKLFF
TGTGCCAGCAGCGTTTTTGGGAGCTCAACTAATGAAAAACTGTTTTTT
>TRBJ2-1|TRBD2|NA|TRBV25-1
CASTEAGTNYNEQFF
TGTGCCAGCACCGAAGCGGGAACCAACTACAATGAGCAGTTCTTC
>TRBJ1-1|TRBD1|once|TRBV2
CASSGQGRTEAFF
TGTGCCAGCAGCGGACAGGGGAGGACTGAAGCTTTCTTT
>TRBJ2-7|NA|few|TRBV10-3
CAISETGTYEQYF
TGTGCCATCAGTGAAACAGGGACCTACGAGCAGTACTTC
>TRBJ1-5|TRBD1|NA|TRBV6-5
CASSTAQGDQPQHF
TGTGCCAGCAGTACAGCACAGGGGGATCAGCCCCAGCATTTT
>TRBJ2-1|TRBD2|NA|TRBV5-1
CASRAASGRARDEQFF
TGCGCCAGCAGAGCCGCTAGCGGGAGGGCTAGGGATGAGCAGTTCTTC
>TRBJ2-3|TRBD1|NA|TRBV5-5
CASSWTGTGTDTQYF
TGTGCCAGCAGTTGGACAGGGACGGGCACAGATACGCAGTATTTT
>TRBJ1-2|NA|NA|TRBV3-1/TRBV3-2
CASSQDPGKDGYTF
TGTGCCAGCAGCCAAGATCCGGGGAAAGATGGCTACACCTTC
>TRBJ2-1|NA|few|TRBV3-1/TRBV3-2
CASSQSLGRDEQFF
TGTGCCAGCAGCCAATCACTAGGGCGGGATGAGCAGTTCTTC
>TRBJ1-1|TRBD1|NA|TRBV5-8
CASSLWGTGGTEAFF
TGTGCCAGCAGCTTGTGGGGGACAGGAGGCACTGAAGCTTTCTTT